Listed here are 26 T cell receptor beta chains from one sample, sequenced in a study of blood T cell repertoires in COVID-19. TCRdb keeps only in-frame clones here, not all; method: immunoSEQ multiplex PCR. The sample has fewer than 120,000 clones; 60% to 80% are singletons. Sequenced sample: peripheral blood. These receptors all stem from a woman of 80 years or more with active or convalescent COVID-19.

This rearrangement joins TRBV25-1 to TRBJ1-3; a possible D gene is TRBD1 (6 bases). Deletions cut 4 bases from V and 0 bases from J, with 7 bases between. The CDR3 consists of 14 residues. The germline V gene encodes CDR1 MGHDK and CDR2 SYGVNS. This CDR3 is CASSVGHSGNTIYF. The CDR3 DNA sequence: TGTGCCAGCAGTGTGGGACACTCTGGAAACACCATATATTTT.

This chain uses TRBV28 with TRBJ2-2; the match to TRBD1 covers 9 bases. The ends lost 0 bases at V and 3 bases at J; junction bases unmatched: 5. Germline CDR1 and CDR2: MDHEN and SYDVKM. The CDR3 extends over 17 amino acids. CDR3 protein: CASSLWTGGVYTGELFF. CDR3 coding DNA: TGTGCCAGCAGTTTATGGACAGGGGGTGTGTACACCGGGGAGCTGTTTTTT.

The rearrangement joins TRBV2 to TRBJ1-2, with D tentatively TRBD1 (6 bases). Germline loops: CDR1 SNHLY, CDR2 FYNNEI. The V end lost 8 bases, the J end lost 7 bases, and 20 bases lay between the germline ends. This CDR3 is built from 14 residues. CDR3 DNA: TGTGCCAGCGGGGGCTGGAGTGCAACGGGTGGCTACACCTTC. It specifies CASGGWSATGGYTF.

The chain employs TRBV5-4 and TRBJ2-5; 11 nucleotides line up with TRBD2. After removal of 4 bases from V and 3 bases from J, the junction contained 5 bases not matched to a gene. This CDR3 spans 15 amino acids. CDR1 and CDR2 from the germline V gene are SGHNT and YYREEE (reference sequence). CDR3 sequence (DNA): TGTGCCAGCAGCGAGACTAGCGGGGTGGAAGAGACCCAGTACTTC. This sequence encodes CASSETSGVEETQYF.

V and J are TRBV6-2 or TRBV6-3 and TRBJ2-1; 9 nucleotides agree with TRBD1. The V gene's germline CDR1 is MNHEY and CDR2 SVGEGT. V was pared by 4 bases and J by 5 bases, with 12 bases of the junction left unmatched. The CDR3 covers 17 residues. CDR3 sequence reads: CASSSLLQGAGNNEQFF. The CDR3 region has the DNA TGTGCCAGCAGTTCCCTCCTACAGGGGGCGGGAAACAATGAGCAGTTCTTC.

The chain links TRBV20-1 to TRBJ1-1; 11 bases fit TRBD1. The CDR3 is 17 residues long. The J segment lost 5 bases and the V segment lost 3 bases, leaving 14 bases of the junction unmatched. Germline V gene lookup returns CDR1 DFQATT and CDR2 SNEGSKA (reference sequence). The CDR3 loop is CSASPPDRGQKRTEAFF. DNA of the CDR3: TGCAGTGCTAGTCCCCCGGACAGGGGGCAGAAGAGGACTGAAGCTTTCTTT.

The count of this clone is one. This chain connects TRBV29-1 to TRBJ2-7; 12 bases map to TRBD1. Germline lookup yields CDR1 SQVTM and CDR2 ANQGSEA. This CDR3 is built from 14 residues. J was trimmed by 2 bases and V by 7 bases; bases with no gene match: 6. The DNA of the CDR3 is TGCAGCGCACAGCGGGACAGGGGGCCCTACGAGCAGTACTTC. This sequence encodes CSAQRDRGPYEQYF.

Details on this clone: The sample carries other DNA sequences with the same CDR3. This chain links TRBV7-7 with TRBJ2-1; 7 bases map to TRBD1. The V gene end was trimmed by 1 base and the J gene end by 0 bases; junction bases not matched to a gene: 0. CDR3 length: 15 residues. The germline V gene has CDR1 SSHAT and CDR2 FNYEAQ (reference sequence). This CDR3 reads CASSLGQGSYNEQFF. The CDR3 DNA sequence: TGTGCCAGCAGCTTAGGACAGGGCTCCTACAATGAGCAGTTCTTC.

CDR3: CAISDPDGQGVFTDTQYF. The CDR3 DNA sequence: TGTGCCATCAGTGACCCAGATGGACAGGGTGTTTTCACAGATACGCAGTATTTT. This chain connects TRBV10-3 to TRBJ2-3, with TRBD1 matching 8 bases. Germline CDR1 and CDR2: ENHRY and SYGVKD. Germline trimming cut 3 bases from V and 2 bases from J; bases unmatched to any gene: 13. The length of the CDR3 is 18 residues.

The gene calls are TRBV15 and TRBJ2-1; D is unresolved. The CDR3 sequence is 14 residues long. The germline V and J ends were trimmed by 2 bases and 3 bases, with 8 bases remaining between them. The V gene's germline CDR1 is LNHNV and CDR2 YYDKDF (reference sequence). The CDR3 reads CATSRTHYYNEQFF. In DNA, the CDR3 is TGTGCCACCAGCAGAACTCATTACTACAATGAGCAGTTCTTC.

The V call is TRBV29-1, the J call TRBJ2-1, with 8 nucleotides matching TRBD1. Germline V CDR1 and CDR2: SQVTM, ANQGSEA. The V and J ends lost 4 bases and 8 bases, in that order; junction bases with no gene match: 13. The CDR3 spans 15 residues. CDR3 residues: CSVAGRQGARDEQFF. In DNA, the CDR3 is TGCAGCGTTGCGGGGAGGCAGGGGGCGCGGGATGAGCAGTTCTTC.

The chain couples TRBV5-1 to TRBJ1-1, with a tentative D call TRBD1 (5 bases). Germline values: CDR1 SGHRS, CDR2 YFSETQ. The CDR3 spans 13 residues. The V gene lost 2 bases and the J gene lost 13 bases, with 18 bases spanning the gap. The CDR3 region has the DNA TGCGCCAGCAGCTTAACGTGGTCCGGGGGGAGTTTCTTT. Translated, it gives CASSLTWSGGSFF.

The genes are TRBV7-2 and TRBJ2-7; D gene uncertain. The CDR3 is made up of 12 amino acids. Germline CDR1 SGHTA, CDR2 FQGNSA. The V gene lost 0 bases and the J gene lost 4 bases, with 4 bases spanning the gap. The CDR3 nucleotides read TGTGCCAGCAGCTTAGCTCCGTACGAGCAGTACTTC. Translation: CASSLAPYEQYF.

The chain is built from TRBV2 and TRBJ2-7; the D gene is possibly TRBD2 (5 bases). In germline, CDR1 is SNHLY, CDR2 FYNNEI. V gave up 7 bases and J gave up 4 bases, with 20 bases separating them. This CDR3 comprises 15 residues. The CDR3 region is CASKGSWLAGYEQYF. Here the CDR3 DNA reads TGTGCCAGCAAAGGGTCTTGGCTAGCAGGTTACGAGCAGTACTTC.

This rearrangement joins TRBV28 to TRBJ1-1, with 8 bases aligning to TRBD1. Per the germline V gene, CDR1 is MDHEN and CDR2 is SYDVKM. CDR3 length: 17 residues. Trimming removed 5 bases from V and 0 bases from J; junction bases left unmatched: 11. This CDR3 reads CASSAPGTGDMNTEAFF. The CDR3 nucleotides are TGTGCCAGCAGTGCACCCGGGACAGGAGACATGAACACTGAAGCTTTCTTT.

This clone was detected only a few times. V is TRBV7-2 and J is TRBJ1-2; no definite D call. Looked up from germline, CDR1 is SGHTA and CDR2 is FQGNSA. V dropped 4 bases and J dropped 0 bases, with 9 bases sitting between them. The CDR3 totals 14 residues. CDR3 in amino acids: CASSSVPANYGYTF. CDR3 DNA: TGTGCCAGCAGCTCGGTTCCCGCTAACTATGGCTACACCTTC.

J is TRBJ2-1 and V is TRBV5-1; possibly TRBD1 for D (6 bases). Between the trimmed V and J ends, which lost 0 bases and 7 bases, there was a span of 14 bases. From germline, CDR1 is SGHRS and CDR2 YFSETQ. This CDR3 is 15 amino acids long. The CDR3 loop reads CASSLASRGSNEQFF. DNA of the CDR3: TGCGCCAGCAGCTTGGCCAGTAGGGGGTCGAATGAGCAGTTCTTC.

The chain combines TRBV5-5 with TRBJ2-5, with 11 bases matching TRBD2. Trimming took 4 bases from V and 3 from J; bases not matched to a gene: 5. The length of the CDR3 is 15 residues. Germline values: CDR1 SGHKS, CDR2 YYEKEE (reference sequence). The CDR3 protein is CASSIGTSGEETQYF. The CDR3 coding sequence is TGTGCCAGCAGCATAGGGACTAGCGGAGAAGAGACCCAGTACTTC.

The chain combines TRBV5-1 with TRBJ2-5; TRBD2 matches 8 bases. Germline CDR1 and CDR2: SGHRS and YFSETQ. V shed 4 bases and J 5 bases; nucleotides not matched to a gene: 4. The CDR3 has 13 residues. The CDR3 DNA is TGCGCCAGCAGCCCGACTAGCGCGGAGACCCAGTACTTC. This gives the protein CASSPTSAETQYF.

The chain combines TRBV11-2 with TRBJ1-1; 7 positions match TRBD1. This CDR3 is 15 amino acids long. Germline assignment: CDR1 SGHAT and CDR2 FQNNGV. V lost 3 bases, J lost 6 bases, and 10 bases stayed unmatched. The CDR3 sequence is CASSFPRQGGAEAFF. In DNA form, the CDR3 reads TGTGCCAGCAGCTTCCCCCGACAGGGAGGCGCTGAAGCTTTCTTT. The whole variable domain, filled in from reference TRBV11-2 and TRBJ1-1, reads EAGVAQSPRYKIIEKRQSVAFWCNPISGHATLYWYQQILGQGPKLLIQFQNNGVVDDSQLPKDRFSAERLKGVDSTLKIQPAKLEDSAVYLCASSFPRQGGAEAFFGQGTRLTVV.

This clone was recorded once. With a much larger clone just one base away, this may be a read error. At the DNA level, this CDR3 is encoded by other sequences in the same sample as well. The chain has TRBV6-1 and TRBJ1-1; D call uncertain. There are 13 residues in the CDR3. Germline CDR1 is MNHNS and CDR2 is SASEGT. The V and J ends lost 2 bases and 1 base respectively, with 5 bases between them. The CDR3 DNA reads as TGTGCCAGCAGTGAAACGGGGAACACTGAAGCTTTCTTT. This codes for CASSETGNTEAFF.

The chain uses TRBV7-2 and TRBJ1-4, with 12 nucleotides matching TRBD1. The CDR3 is made up of 16 amino acids. CDR1 and CDR2 from the germline V gene are SGHTA and FQGNSA. The J segment lost 14 bases and the V segment lost 4 bases, leaving 14 bases of the junction unmatched. In DNA, the CDR3 is TGTGCCAGCAGCTCTCAACCGGGACAGGGGGCGTCGGACCTGTTTTTT. Translation gives CASSSQPGQGASDLFF.

This chain joins TRBV15 and TRBJ2-7, with 10 bases aligning to TRBD1. Trimming at V came to 3 bases and at J to 2 bases, leaving 1 base not matched to a gene. The CDR3 consists of 14 residues. Germline V gene sequence: CDR1 LNHNV, CDR2 YYDKDF (reference sequence). The CDR3 DNA reads TGTGCCACCAGCAGGGACAGGGGGGCCTACGAGCAGTACTTC. It yields the protein CATSRDRGAYEQYF.

This clone has only a few counts. This chain connects TRBV27 to TRBJ2-1; D gene ambiguous. Trimming left V 3 bases short and J 3 bases short, with 12 bases between. The CDR3 spans 15 residues. Germline lookup yields CDR1 MNHEY and CDR2 SMNVEV (reference sequence). The CDR3, as DNA: TGTGCCAGCAGTTTTATGATGGGCGACTACAATGAGCAGTTCTTC. Its translation is CASSFMMGDYNEQFF.

The chain recombines TRBV6-6 with TRBJ1-1; no clear D. In germline, CDR1 is MNHNY, CDR2 SVGAGI (reference sequence). The germline V and J ends were trimmed by 6 bases and 1 base, with 12 bases remaining between them. The CDR3 extends over 14 amino acids. DNA of the CDR3: TGTGCCAGCAGCCAACATCCTCCGAACACTGAAGCTTTCTTT. It specifies CASSQHPPNTEAFF.

The chain carries TRBV2 and TRBJ2-3; TRBD2 aligns across 12 bases. Unmatched junction bases numbered 2, after V lost 1 base and J lost 9 bases. CDR1 is SNHLY and CDR2 is FYNNEI in the germline V gene. The CDR3 consists of 14 residues. This CDR3 reads CASSEGTSGITQYF. CDR3 bases: TGTGCCAGCAGTGAAGGGACTAGCGGGATAACGCAGTATTTT.